The 20 T cell receptor beta chains listed next were all sequenced from one sample in a study of control samples from healthy donors and cancer patients. Here immunoSEQ multiplex PCR was the method, and the copy in TCRdb shows in-frame clones only, minus some. The sample holds around 110,000 clones, 88% seen once. Sequencing input: blood. The receptors come from a woman in her seventies in good health.

The gene calls are TRBV7-9 and TRBJ1-6; possibly TRBD1 for D (5 bases). The CDR3 covers 14 residues. The ends were cut back, 5 bases at V and 9 bases at J, with 14 bases in the middle. Per the germline V gene, CDR1 is SEHNR and CDR2 is FQNEAQ (reference sequence). The CDR3 nucleotides are TGTGCCAGCAGCGCGCCGTCGGGGGGTTCACCCCTCCACTTT. Encoded protein: CASSAPSGGSPLHF.

The rearrangement joins TRBV6-5 to TRBJ2-7, with 7 bases aligning to TRBD1. Germline lookup yields CDR1 MNHEY and CDR2 SVGAGI. CDR3 length: 14 residues. V shed 4 bases and J 5 bases; nucleotides not matched to a gene: 8. Here the CDR3 DNA reads TGTGCCAGCAGTTCCGCTTACAGGGGAAACGAGCAGTACTTC. Translation gives CASSSAYRGNEQYF.

The V and J genes are TRBV5-1 and TRBJ2-5; D remains ambiguous. There are 14 residues in the CDR3. V lost 6 bases to trimming and J lost 7 bases, with 19 bases between them. Germline CDR1 is SGHRS and CDR2 is YFSETQ. CDR3 amino acids: CASTHPGSVGTQYF. In DNA form, the CDR3 reads TGCGCCAGCACCCACCCCGGATCGGTCGGGACCCAGTACTTC.

The J gene is TRBJ2-2, the V gene TRBV5-1; perhaps TRBD2 as D (5 bases). This CDR3 is 16 amino acids long. Germline V gene sequence: CDR1 SGHRS, CDR2 YFSETQ. V was cut by 3 bases and J by 3 bases, with 15 bases left in between. CDR3 sequence reads: CASSYRSTRDTGELFF. The CDR3 DNA is TGCGCCAGCAGCTACCGGTCAACTAGAGACACCGGGGAGCTGTTTTTT.

The chain has TRBV5-1 and TRBJ2-3, with 7 bases lining up with TRBD2. CDR1 SGHRS and CDR2 YFSETQ come from the germline V gene. V was clipped by 5 bases and J by 2 bases; unmatched bases: 5. The CDR3 extends over 14 amino acids. In nucleotides, the CDR3 is TGCGCCAGCAGGGCGGGGGAAACCACAGATACGCAGTATTTT. This sequence encodes CASRAGETTDTQYF.

This chain connects TRBV7-3 to TRBJ2-2; no reliable D call. Trimming cost V 6 bases and J 8 bases, with 10 bases left between them. The CDR3 extends over 12 amino acids. CDR1 is SGHTA and CDR2 is FQGTGA in the germline V gene. The CDR3 reads CASSSNLGELFF. The DNA of the CDR3 is TGTGCCAGCAGTTCGAACCTGGGGGAGCTGTTTTTT.

The chain employs TRBV28 and TRBJ1-2; unclear D gene. Germline CDR1 MDHEN, CDR2 SYDVKM. The CDR3 runs to 14 residues. V lost 6 bases and J 5 bases, leaving 16 bases between the germline ends. The CDR3 protein is CASRPNAATYGYTF. In DNA, the CDR3 is TGTGCCAGCAGACCGAACGCTGCCACTTATGGCTACACCTTC.

The chain links TRBV9 to TRBJ2-2, with 10 bases lining up with TRBD2. V lost 2 bases to trimming and J lost 7 bases; unmatched junction nucleotides: 11. This CDR3 spans 17 amino acids. Germline CDR1 SGDLS, CDR2 YYNGEE. CDR3 sequence (DNA): TGTGCCAGCAGCGTCCAAAGGAGCGGGGGGGTTCACGGGGAGCTGTTTTTT. Its protein is CASSVQRSGGVHGELFF. The complete variable domain, with remaining parts taken from reference TRBV9 and TRBJ2-2, reads DSGVTQTPKHLITATGQRVTLRCSPRSGDLSVYWYQQSLDQGLQFLIQYYNGEERAKGNILERFSAQQFPDLHSELNLSSLELGDSALYFCASSVQRSGGVHGELFFGEGSRLTVL.

The V and J genes are TRBV19 and TRBJ1-5; unclear D gene. The V and J ends lost 3 bases and 8 bases respectively, with 14 bases between them. The CDR3 extends over 14 amino acids. Germline V gene lookup returns CDR1 LNHDA and CDR2 SQIVND (reference sequence). The DNA of the CDR3 is TGTGCCAGTAGTATCCTCCCGGGGAGGGAGCCCCAGCATTTT. This encodes CASSILPGREPQHF.

The chain uses TRBV10-2 and TRBJ1-1; 9 nucleotides match TRBD1. The CDR3 is 19 residues long. Looked up from germline, CDR1 is WSHSY and CDR2 is SAAADI. The trim removed 2 bases at V and 0 bases at J, leaving 13 bases unmatched. CDR3 DNA: TGCGCCAGCAGTGAGCCTTACCCCGGGACAGGGCTAATGAACACTGAAGCTTTCTTT. This codes for CASSEPYPGTGLMNTEAFF.

This clone is a singleton in its sample. The genes are TRBV5-1 and TRBJ1-6; D remains ambiguous. This CDR3 has 16 amino acids. Germline values: CDR1 SGHRS, CDR2 YFSETQ. V was trimmed by 1 base and J by 8 bases, leaving 16 bases between them. The CDR3 coding sequence is TGCGCCAGCAGCTTGAACCCGGACGGAGGAGATTCACCCCTCCACTTT. Encoded protein: CASSLNPDGGDSPLHF.

The J gene is TRBJ2-7, the V gene TRBV28, with D uncertain. The CDR3 is made up of 14 amino acids. V lost 3 bases to trimming and J lost 5 bases, with 14 bases between them. The germline gives CDR1 MDHEN, CDR2 SYDVKM. The CDR3 DNA reads as TGTGCCAGCAGTTTCCACCGGGTGAACCACGAGCAGTACTTC. It encodes CASSFHRVNHEQYF.

The J gene is TRBJ1-1, the V gene TRBV10-2; 8 nucleotides match TRBD1. J was trimmed by 1 base and V by 2 bases; bases with no gene match: 6. This CDR3 has 16 amino acids. Per germline, CDR1 WSHSY and CDR2 SAAADI. CDR3 region: CASSEPSRGRNTEAFF. The CDR3, as DNA: TGCGCCAGCAGTGAGCCTTCCAGGGGGCGGAACACTGAAGCTTTCTTT.

Details on this clone: An end of the junction does not agree with germline; a read error may underlie this. The chain employs TRBV5-6 and TRBJ2-1; D gene unclear. Per germline, CDR1 SGHDT and CDR2 YYEEEE. CDR3 size: 12 residues. This CDR3 is CASSYSYTEQFF. As DNA, the CDR3 is TGTGCCAGCAGCTACTCATACACTGAGCAGTTCTTC.

V and J are TRBV6-5 and TRBJ1-1; 8 bases map to TRBD1. CDR1 is MNHEY and CDR2 is SVGAGI in the germline V gene. V lost 6 bases to trimming and J lost 3 bases; unmatched junction nucleotides: 9. CDR3 length equals 15 residues. CDR3 in DNA: TGTGCCAGCAGGACAGGGGAGGAATCGTACACTGAAGCTTTCTTT. Protein: CASRTGEESYTEAFF.

The CDR3 reads CASSVSGGGYEQYF. As DNA, the CDR3 is TGTGCCAGCAGCGTTAGCGGGGGAGGATACGAGCAGTACTTC. V gene TRBV9 combines with J gene TRBJ2-7; 9 bases map to TRBD2. The CDR3 contains 14 residues. V gave up 2 bases and J gave up 4 bases; unmatched junction bases: 4. Germline CDR1 SGDLS, CDR2 YYNGEE.

The chain has TRBV3-1 (or the pseudogene TRBV3-2) and TRBJ2-2; TRBD1 agrees at 9 bases. The junction had 1 base not matched to a gene; V was cut back by 4 bases and J by 1 base. Germline V gives CDR1 LGHDT, CDR2 YNNKEL (reference sequence). The CDR3 runs 15 residues. The CDR3 coding sequence is TGTGCCAGCAGCCGGGGACAGGGGAACACCGGGGAGCTGTTTTTT. Amino acid sequence: CASSRGQGNTGELFF.

CDR3 residues: CASSLGQGAGGANVLTF. CDR3 in DNA: TGTGCCAGCAGCCTAGGACAGGGGGCAGGAGGGGCCAACGTCCTGACTTTC. The chain employs TRBV5-4 and TRBJ2-6; 11 nucleotides match TRBD1. The germline CDR1 and CDR2 sequences are SGHNT and YYREEE (reference sequence). This CDR3 has 17 amino acids. V shed 4 bases, J shed 4 bases, and the junction held 7 bases outside the gene matches.

The chain carries TRBV6-6 and TRBJ2-7, with D unresolved. Germline V gene sequence: CDR1 MNHNY, CDR2 SVGAGI (reference sequence). This CDR3 spans 14 amino acids. V was clipped by 2 bases and J by 2 bases, with 10 bases between them. CDR3 bases: TGTGCCAGCAGTTACCTACAACTTACCTACGAGCAGTACTTC. It codes for CASSYLQLTYEQYF.

The genes are TRBV24-1 and TRBJ2-1, with TRBD2 matching 8 bases. Per germline, CDR1 KGHDR and CDR2 SFDVKD. V lost 1 base, J lost 0 bases, and 1 base stayed unmatched. CDR3 length: 16 residues. This chain's CDR3 is CATSDLAGASYNEQFF. Here the CDR3 DNA reads TGTGCCACCAGTGATTTAGCGGGGGCCTCCTACAATGAGCAGTTCTTC.